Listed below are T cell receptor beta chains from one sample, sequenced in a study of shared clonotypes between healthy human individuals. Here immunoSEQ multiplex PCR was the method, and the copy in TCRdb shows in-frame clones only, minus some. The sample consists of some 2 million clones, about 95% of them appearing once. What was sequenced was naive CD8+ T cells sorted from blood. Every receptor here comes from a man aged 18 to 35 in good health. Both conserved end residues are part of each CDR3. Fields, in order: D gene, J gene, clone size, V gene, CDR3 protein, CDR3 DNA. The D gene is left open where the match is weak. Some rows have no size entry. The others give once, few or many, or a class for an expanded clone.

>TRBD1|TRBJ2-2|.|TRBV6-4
CASSDVTGTGGVFPNTGELFF
TGTGCCAGCAGTGACGTGACCGGGACAGGGGGCGTTTTTCCGAACACCGGGGAGCTGTTTTTT
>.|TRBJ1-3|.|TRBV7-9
CASSSDSRGSGNTIYF
TGTGCCAGCAGCTCAGATTCCAGGGGCTCTGGAAACACCATATATTTT
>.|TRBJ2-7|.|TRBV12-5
CASGVLGGYEQYF
TGTGCTAGTGGAGTTCTGGGCGGCTACGAGCAGTACTTC
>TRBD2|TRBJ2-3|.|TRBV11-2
CASSFPGGASTDTQYF
TGTGCCAGCAGCTTCCCCGGGGGGGCTAGCACAGATACGCAGTATTTT
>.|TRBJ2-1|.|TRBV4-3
CASSQDGLGFGNEQFF
TGCGCCAGCAGCCAAGATGGGCTGGGGTTCGGCAATGAGCAGTTCTTC
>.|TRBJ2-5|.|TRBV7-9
CASSLSGVGETQYF
TGTGCCAGCAGCTTAAGTGGGGTAGGAGAGACCCAGTACTTC
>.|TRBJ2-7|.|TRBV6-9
CASSYSTVEQYF
TGTGCCAGCAGTTACTCGACTGTTGAGCAGTACTTC
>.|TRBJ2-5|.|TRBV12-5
CASGLGTGGTRQETQYF
.
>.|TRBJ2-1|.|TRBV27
CASSSRVAIRDEQFF
TGTGCCAGCAGTTCCCGGGTAGCTATTAGGGATGAGCAGTTCTTC
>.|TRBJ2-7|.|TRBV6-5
CASSSGWNPRNEQYF
TGTGCCAGCAGTTCCGGGTGGAATCCTAGGAACGAGCAGTACTTC
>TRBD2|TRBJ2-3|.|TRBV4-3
CASSQGSGTGDTQYF
TGCGCCAGCAGCCAAGGTAGCGGGACGGGAGATACGCAGTATTTT
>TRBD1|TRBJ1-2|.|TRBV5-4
CASSLVGTGRYLGDYGYTF
TGTGCCAGCAGCTTGGTCGGGACAGGGAGATATTTGGGGGACTATGGCTACACCTTC
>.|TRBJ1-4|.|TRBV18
CASSPASGSIRAVEKLFF
TGTGCCAGCTCACCAGCCAGTGGGTCTATCAGGGCCGTCGAAAAACTGTTTTTT
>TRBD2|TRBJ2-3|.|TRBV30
CAWSPGTSGTDTQYF
TGTGCCTGGAGTCCAGGGACTAGCGGCACAGATACGCAGTATTTT
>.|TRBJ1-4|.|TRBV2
CASSAWGVTNEKLFF
TGTGCCAGCAGTGCTTGGGGAGTAACTAATGAAAAACTGTTTTTT
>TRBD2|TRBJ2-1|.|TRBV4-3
CASSQDSGPHNEQFF
TGCGCCAGCAGCCAAGATAGCGGGCCTCACAATGAGCAGTTCTTC
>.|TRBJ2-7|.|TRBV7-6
CASSLIADGTYEQYF
TGTGCCAGCAGCTTGATCGCGGACGGTACCTACGAGCAGTACTTC
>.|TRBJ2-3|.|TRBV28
CASSLWGLNTDTQYF
TGTGCCAGCAGTTTATGGGGACTGAACACAGATACGCAGTATTTT
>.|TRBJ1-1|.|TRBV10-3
CAISDPGANTEAFF
TGTGCCATCAGTGACCCGGGGGCGAACACTGAAGCTTTCTTT
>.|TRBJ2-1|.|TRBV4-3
CASSQDRASSYNEQFF
TGCGCCAGCAGCCAAGATCGAGCGAGCTCCTACAATGAGCAGTTCTTC
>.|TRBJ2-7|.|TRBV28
CATGGDTGSIKYEQYF
TGTGCCACCGGCGGGGACACAGGAAGTATTAAGTACGAGCAGTACTTC
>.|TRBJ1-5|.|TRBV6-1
CASSVRGGSYSNQPQHF
TGTGCCAGCAGTGTTAGAGGCGGCAGCTATAGCAATCAGCCCCAGCATTTT
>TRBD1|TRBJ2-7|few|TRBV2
CASLTGAYEQYF
TGTGCCAGCCTGACAGGGGCCTACGAGCAGTACTTC
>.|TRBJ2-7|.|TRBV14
CASSPRGVGTYEQYF
TGTGCCAGCAGCCCCAGGGGTGTGGGAACCTACGAGCAGTACTTC
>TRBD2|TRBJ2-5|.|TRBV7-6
CASSLLAGGETQYF
TGTGCCAGCAGCCTACTAGCGGGAGGAGAGACCCAGTACTTC
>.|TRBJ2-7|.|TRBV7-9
CASSLDGSYEQYF
TGTGCCAGCAGCTTAGACGGGTCTTACGAGCAGTACTTC
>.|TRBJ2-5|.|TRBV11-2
CASSLVRYQETQYF
TGTGCCAGCAGCTTAGTGCGGTACCAAGAGACCCAGTACTTC